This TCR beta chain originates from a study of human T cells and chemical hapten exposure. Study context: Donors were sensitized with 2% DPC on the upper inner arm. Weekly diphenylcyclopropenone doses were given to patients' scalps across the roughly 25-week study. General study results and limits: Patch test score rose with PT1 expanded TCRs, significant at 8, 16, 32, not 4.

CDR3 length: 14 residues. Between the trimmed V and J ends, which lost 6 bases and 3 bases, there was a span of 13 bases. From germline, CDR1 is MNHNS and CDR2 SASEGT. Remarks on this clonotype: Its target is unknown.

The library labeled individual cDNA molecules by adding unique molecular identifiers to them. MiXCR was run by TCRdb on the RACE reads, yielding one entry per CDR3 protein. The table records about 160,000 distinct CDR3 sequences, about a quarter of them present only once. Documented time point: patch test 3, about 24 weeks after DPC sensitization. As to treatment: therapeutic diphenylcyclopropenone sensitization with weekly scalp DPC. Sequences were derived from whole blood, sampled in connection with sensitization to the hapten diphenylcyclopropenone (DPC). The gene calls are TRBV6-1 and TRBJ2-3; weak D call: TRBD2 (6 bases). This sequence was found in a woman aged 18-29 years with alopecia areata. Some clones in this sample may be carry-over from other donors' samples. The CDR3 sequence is CASREGFRTDTQYF. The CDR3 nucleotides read TGTGCCAGCAGGGAGGGTTTCAGAACAGATACGCAGTATTTT.